A single TCR beta chain is shown here with its context. The sample belongs to a study of cytomegalovirus exposure and HLA in healthy donors. Germline CDR1 reads SGDLS; CDR2 reads YYNGEE. Trimming took 3 bases from V and 3 from J; bases not matched to a gene: 7. This CDR3 has 15 amino acids. Here immunoSEQ multiplex PCR was the method, and the copy in TCRdb shows in-frame clones only, minus some. The sample holds about 160,000 clones; approximately 87% are singletons and the top ten take roughly 5.7%. While the first cohort had 500 to 700 subjects, the donors belonged to the separate validation cohort of fewer than 150 subjects.

The receptor was isolated from a woman in her 30s in good health and CMV-seronegative. The chain is built from TRBV9 and TRBJ2-7; TRBD1 matches at 9 bases. Material for sequencing was PBMCs. CDR3 residues: CASSDPGQGIYEQYF. In nucleotides, the CDR3 is TGTGCCAGCAGCGACCCGGGACAGGGTATCTACGAGCAGTACTTC.